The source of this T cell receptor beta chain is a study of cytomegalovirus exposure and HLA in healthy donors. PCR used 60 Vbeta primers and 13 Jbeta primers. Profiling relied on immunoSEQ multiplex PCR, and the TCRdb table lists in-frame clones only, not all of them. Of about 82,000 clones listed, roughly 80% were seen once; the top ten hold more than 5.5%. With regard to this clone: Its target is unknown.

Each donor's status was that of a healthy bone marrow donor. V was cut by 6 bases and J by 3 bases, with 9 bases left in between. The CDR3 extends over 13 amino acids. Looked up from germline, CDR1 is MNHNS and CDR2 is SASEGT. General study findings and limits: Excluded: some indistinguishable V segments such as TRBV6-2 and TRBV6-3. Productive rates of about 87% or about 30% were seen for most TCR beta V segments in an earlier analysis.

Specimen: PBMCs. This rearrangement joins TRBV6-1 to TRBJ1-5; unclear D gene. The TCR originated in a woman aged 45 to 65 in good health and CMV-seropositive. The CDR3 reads CASSHPPNQPQHF. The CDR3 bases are TGTGCCAGCAGCCATCCCCCCAATCAGCCCCAGCATTTT.